The 10 T cell receptor beta chains presented below share a single source sample, sequenced in a study of PD-1 blockade in mismatch repair-deficient tumors. Sequencing used immunoSEQ multiplex PCR; TCRdb keeps in-frame clones, though not all of them. The repertoire consists of about 68,000 clones, with around 73% occurring once and the leading ten covering roughly 6%. The sample here was peripheral blood, taken 2 weeks after starting pembrolizumab. Receptors originate from an adult with mismatch repair-deficient cancer.

The rearrangement uses TRBV7-6 and TRBJ2-7; TRBD2 is a possible D gene (7 bases). Germline lookup yields CDR1 SGHVS and CDR2 FNYEAQ. The CDR3 covers 15 residues. Trimming cost V 5 bases and J 4 bases, with 18 bases left between them. CDR3 sequence reads: CASSPGRGKGYEQYF. The DNA for the CDR3 is TGTGCCAGCAGCCCTGGGAGGGGGAAAGGATACGAGCAGTACTTC.

The chain couples TRBV9 to TRBJ1-3, with D uncertain. With 2 bases removed from V and 0 bases from J, the gap between germline ends came to 9 bases. This CDR3 spans 15 amino acids. Germline assignment: CDR1 SGDLS and CDR2 YYNGEE. CDR3 in DNA: TGTGCCAGCAGCGTCGGAGGGTTCTCTGGAAACACCATATATTTT. Translation gives CASSVGGFSGNTIYF.

The V gene is TRBV7-2, the J gene TRBJ1-4, with TRBD1 as a possible D gene (5 bases). V was shortened by 6 bases and J by 3 bases, with 14 bases between the two germline ends. The length of the CDR3 is 15 residues. Germline CDR1 SGHTA, CDR2 FQGNSA. The CDR3 region is CASSPVGGPNEKLFF. CDR3 in DNA: TGTGCCAGCAGTCCTGTCGGGGGTCCTAATGAAAAACTGTTTTTT.

The rearrangement links TRBV4-1 to TRBJ2-1; TRBD2 matches at 13 bases. Unmatched junction bases numbered 7, after V lost 2 bases and J lost 6 bases. Germline CDR1 MGHRA, CDR2 YSYEKL. The CDR3 totals 17 residues. The DNA for the CDR3 is TGCGCCAGCAGCCAATCAGGACTAGCGGGAGCTTTCAATGAGCAGTTCTTC. It encodes CASSQSGLAGAFNEQFF.

V gene TRBV5-8 combines with J gene TRBJ2-1; 7 bases map to TRBD2. The CDR3 totals 17 residues. The junction had 6 bases not matched to a gene; V was cut back by 0 bases and J by 0 bases. Germline lookup yields CDR1 SGHTS and CDR2 YDEGEE. This CDR3 reads CASSLERGGSSYNEQFF. The CDR3 region has the DNA TGTGCCAGCAGCTTGGAACGCGGGGGAAGCTCCTACAATGAGCAGTTCTTC.

This clone was counted a few times. The V call is TRBV28, the J call TRBJ1-4; D is uncertain. Germline V gives CDR1 MDHEN, CDR2 SYDVKM. V was pared by 6 bases and J by 14 bases, with 16 bases between. The CDR3 is 12 amino acids. The CDR3 is CASSLRKTNLFF. DNA for the CDR3: TGTGCCAGCAGCTTGAGGAAGACAAACCTGTTTTTT.

This clone was seen a handful of times. The chain combines TRBV5-1 with TRBJ2-7; D is unresolved. Germline lookup yields CDR1 SGHRS and CDR2 YFSETQ. The ends were cut back, 0 bases at V and 3 bases at J, with 10 bases in the middle. The CDR3 has 14 residues. As DNA, the CDR3 is TGCGCCAGCAGCTTGGAGGGATTCATCTACGAGCAGTACTTC. It encodes CASSLEGFIYEQYF. The variable domain in full, with the rest retrieved from reference TRBV5-1 and TRBJ2-7, is KAGVTQTPRYLIKTRGQQVTLSCSPISGHRSVSWYQQTPGQGLQFLFEYFSETQRNKGNFPGRFSGRQFSNSRSEMNVSTLELGDSALYLCASSLEGFIYEQYFGPGTRLTVT.

The V and J genes are TRBV5-4 and TRBJ2-3, with 8 positions matching TRBD1. In germline, CDR1 is SGHNT, CDR2 YYREEE (reference sequence). The length of the CDR3 is 14 residues. Trimming cost V 6 bases and J 4 bases; bases outside gene matches: 7. In DNA, the CDR3 is TGTGCCAGCAAGACAGGGGTCGGCCCAGATACGCAGTATTTT. It yields the protein CASKTGVGPDTQYF.

The V call is TRBV27, the J call TRBJ1-5, with a tentative D call TRBD1 (6 bases). V lost 5 bases to trimming and J lost 4 bases, with 12 bases between them. CDR1 and CDR2 from the germline V gene are MNHEY and SMNVEV (reference sequence). The CDR3 extends over 14 amino acids. In DNA, the CDR3 is TGTGCCAGCAGTGTACACGGGACAAATCAGCCCCAGCATTTT. This sequence encodes CASSVHGTNQPQHF.

V gene TRBV11-3 combines with J gene TRBJ2-7, with 11 bases matching TRBD2. J lost 4 bases, V lost 4 bases, and 9 bases had no gene match. This CDR3 is built from 16 residues. Germline CDR1 is SGHNT and CDR2 is YENEEA. The CDR3 spells CASSSVTSGRRYEQYF. DNA of the CDR3: TGTGCCAGCAGCTCCGTCACTAGCGGGAGACGGTACGAGCAGTACTTC.